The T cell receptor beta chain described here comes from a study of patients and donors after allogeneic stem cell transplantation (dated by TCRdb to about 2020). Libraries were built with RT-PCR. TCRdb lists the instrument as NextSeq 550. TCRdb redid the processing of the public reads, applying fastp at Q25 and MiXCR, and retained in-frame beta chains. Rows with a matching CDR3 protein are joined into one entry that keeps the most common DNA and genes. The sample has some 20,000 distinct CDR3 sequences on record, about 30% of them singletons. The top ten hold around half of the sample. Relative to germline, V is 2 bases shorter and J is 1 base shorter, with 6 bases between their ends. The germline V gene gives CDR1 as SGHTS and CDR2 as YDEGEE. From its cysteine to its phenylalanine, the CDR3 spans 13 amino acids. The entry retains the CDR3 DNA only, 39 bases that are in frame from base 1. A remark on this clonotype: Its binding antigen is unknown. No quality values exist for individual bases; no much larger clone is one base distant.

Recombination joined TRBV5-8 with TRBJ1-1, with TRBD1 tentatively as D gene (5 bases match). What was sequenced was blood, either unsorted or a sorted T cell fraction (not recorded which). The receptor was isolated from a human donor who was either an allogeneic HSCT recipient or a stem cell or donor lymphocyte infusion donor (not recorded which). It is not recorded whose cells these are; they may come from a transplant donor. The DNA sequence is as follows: TGTGCCAGCAGCTTCAGGGAGAACACTGAAGCTTTCTTT. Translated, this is CASSFRENTEAFF.